The 30 T cell receptor beta chains presented below share a single source sample, sequenced in a study of CD8 T cells in Susac syndrome. The RNA, about 0.45 to 1 ug, was put through reverse transcription using random hexamers. TCRdb redid the calling of the immunoSEQ multiplex PCR reads with MiXCR, one entry per CDR3 protein. The sample shows under 350,000 distinct CDR3 sequences, about 91% of them seen only once. The source material was CD4+ T cells from PBMCs. The origin of the receptors is a human donor with multiple sclerosis.

The chain uses TRBV5-1 and TRBJ1-1; the D is unclear. CDR3 length: 15 amino acids. The V end was cut by 4 bases, the J end by 3 bases, with 16 bases between. Germline loops: CDR1 SGHRS, CDR2 YFSETQ. CDR3 nucleotide sequence: TGCGCCAGCAGCACAGACGGACCGGGGTACACTGAAGCTTTCTTT. Translated: CASSTDGPGYTEAFF.

The chain is built from TRBV3-1 and TRBJ2-1; 8 bases are shared with TRBD1. Germline values: CDR1 LGHDT, CDR2 YNNKEL (reference sequence). Trimming cost V 0 bases and J 8 bases; bases outside gene matches: 12. The CDR3 is 17 amino acids. CDR3 DNA: TGTGCCAGCAGCCAAGATCGGAGGCAGGGGGCTGGGGATGAGCAGTTCTTC. Translated: CASSQDRRQGAGDEQFF.

The J gene is TRBJ1-1, the V gene TRBV6-1, with unresolved D. Trimming pared 9 bases from V and 5 bases from J, leaving 16 bases between. This CDR3 has 13 residues. Per the germline V gene, CDR1 is MNHNS and CDR2 is SASEGT. The chain's CDR3 is CASVFGLGTEAFF. In DNA form, the CDR3 reads TGTGCCAGTGTCTTCGGGTTAGGGACTGAAGCTTTCTTT.

The chain joins TRBV27 to TRBJ2-2, with 13 bases that match TRBD2. Germline values: CDR1 MNHEY, CDR2 SMNVEV (reference sequence). This CDR3 has 17 residues. Trimming cost V 7 bases and J 4 bases; bases outside gene matches: 9. CDR3 residues: CASKGLAGRSSTGELFF. Written as DNA, the CDR3 is TGTGCCAGCAAGGGACTAGCGGGGAGAAGCTCCACCGGGGAGCTGTTTTTT.

The chain couples TRBV7-8 to TRBJ2-1; D is undetermined. Germline V CDR1 and CDR2: SGHVS, FQNEAQ. CDR3 size: 15 residues. V was pared by 5 bases and J by 0 bases, with 11 bases between. DNA for the CDR3: TGTGCCAGCAGCATAAGCCTTAGCTCCTACAATGAGCAGTTCTTC. Protein: CASSISLSSYNEQFF.

The V call is TRBV6-2 or TRBV6-3, the J call TRBJ2-1; TRBD2 matches at 11 bases. Germline loops: CDR1 MNHEY, CDR2 SVGEGT. The CDR3 extends over 16 amino acids. V gave up 4 bases and J gave up 5 bases; unmatched junction bases: 7. The CDR3 protein is CASSSQMTSGNNEQFF. For the CDR3, the DNA is TGTGCCAGCAGTTCTCAAATGACTAGCGGGAACAATGAGCAGTTCTTC.

The rearrangement joins TRBV6-6 to TRBJ2-5; 9 bases align to TRBD2. The CDR3 spans 15 residues. Losses at the gene ends were 7 bases for V and 4 bases for J; bases not matched to a gene: 10. Germline V CDR1 and CDR2: MNHNY, SVGAGI (reference sequence). CDR3 in amino acids: CASTKGGGARETQYF. The CDR3 nucleotides read TGTGCCAGCACCAAGGGCGGGGGGGCCAGAGAGACCCAGTACTTC.

This chain joins TRBV27 and TRBJ1-3; D unclear. CDR1 and CDR2 (germline): MNHEY, SMNVEV (reference sequence). Trimming stripped 5 bases from V and 0 bases from J, with 17 bases between. CDR3 size: 17 residues. The CDR3 here is CASSPTYGGSSGNTIYF. The CDR3 region has the DNA TGTGCCAGCAGTCCGACGTATGGCGGGAGCTCTGGAAACACCATATATTTT.

V is TRBV6-1 and J is TRBJ2-7; tentatively, D is TRBD1 (5 bases). Germline V gives CDR1 MNHNS, CDR2 SASEGT. The CDR3 loop spans 13 amino acids. V lost 2 bases to trimming and J lost 5 bases, with 10 bases between them. This CDR3 reads CASSEQGTDEQYF. Written as DNA, the CDR3 is TGTGCCAGCAGTGAACAGGGTACGGACGAGCAGTACTTC.

This clonotype appeared a few times. V gene TRBV29-1 combines with J gene TRBJ2-7; possible D gene TRBD2, 5 bases. With 4 bases removed from V and 3 bases from J, the gap between germline ends came to 13 bases. This CDR3 has 13 amino acids. The V gene's germline CDR1 is SQVTM and CDR2 ANQGSEA. The CDR3 nucleotides are TGCAGCGTTGGGGGAGCAATAGACTACGAGCAGTACTTC. It specifies CSVGGAIDYEQYF.

The rearrangement links TRBV9 to TRBJ2-2; a possible D gene is TRBD1 (6 bases). CDR3 length: 16 residues. Trimming stripped 4 bases from V and 0 bases from J, with 13 bases between. Germline V gene lookup returns CDR1 SGDLS and CDR2 YYNGEE. The CDR3 sequence: CASSRGGATNTGELFF. CDR3 DNA sequence: TGTGCCAGCAGCAGAGGGGGTGCTACGAACACCGGGGAGCTGTTTTTT. The whole variable domain, filled in from reference TRBV9 and TRBJ2-2, reads DSGVTQTPKHLITATGQRVTLRCSPRSGDLSVYWYQQSLDQGLQFLIQYYNGEERAKGNILERFSAQQFPDLHSELNLSSLELGDSALYFCASSRGGATNTGELFFGEGSRLTVL.

The V gene is TRBV18, the J gene TRBJ1-1, with D hard to call. The V and J ends lost 6 bases and 8 bases respectively, with 19 bases between them. The germline V gene has CDR1 KGHSH and CDR2 LQKENI. The CDR3 spans 14 residues. The chain's CDR3 is CASSSRAGLLEAFF. The CDR3 nucleotides read TGTGCCAGCTCCTCGAGGGCAGGCCTTCTCGAAGCTTTCTTT.

The J gene is TRBJ1-1, the V gene TRBV2; D not resolved. The CDR3 has 15 residues. Deletions cut 2 bases from V and 4 bases from J, with 14 bases between. Per germline, CDR1 SNHLY and CDR2 FYNNEI. CDR3 bases: TGTGCCAGCAGTGAACGCGGAGAACGCGGCACTGAAGCTTTCTTT. Protein: CASSERGERGTEAFF.

CDR3 amino acids: CASSLVGDNTGELFF. In nucleotides, the CDR3 is TGTGCCAGCAGTTTGGTTGGCGACAACACCGGGGAGCTGTTTTTT. This chain joins TRBV6-6 and TRBJ2-2; D is ambiguous. Germline V lookup: CDR1 MNHNY, CDR2 SVGAGI (reference sequence). The CDR3 consists of 15 residues. The V end lost 4 bases, the J end lost 2 bases, and 11 bases lay between the germline ends.

The chain employs TRBV7-2 and TRBJ1-3; D is perhaps TRBD1 (5 bases). CDR1 SGHTA and CDR2 FQGNSA come from the germline V gene. The CDR3 loop spans 13 amino acids. CDR3 in amino acids: CAWARGPGNTIYF. In DNA form, the CDR3 reads TGTGCATGGGCAAGGGGCCCTGGAAACACCATATATTTT.

The sample holds a few counts of this clonotype. V usage is TRBV7-2 and J usage is TRBJ2-1; D not resolved. This CDR3 contains 13 residues. The germline V and J ends were trimmed by 0 bases and 4 bases, with 4 bases remaining between them. CDR1 and CDR2 from the germline V gene are SGHTA and FQGNSA. This CDR3 reads CASSLARYNEQFF. The CDR3 DNA is TGTGCCAGCAGCTTAGCCCGTTACAATGAGCAGTTCTTC. Supplemented by reference TRBV7-2 and TRBJ2-1, the full variable domain reads GAGVSQSPSNKVTEKGKDVELRCDPISGHTALYWYRQSLGQGLEFLIYFQGNSAPDKSGLPSDRFSAERTGGSVSTLTIQRTQQEDSAVYLCASSLARYNEQFFGPGTRLTVL.

The chain carries TRBV18 and TRBJ1-4; 11 bases are shared with TRBD1. J gave up 5 bases and V 8 bases, and 4 bases lay outside the gene matches. CDR1 is KGHSH and CDR2 is LQKENI in the germline V gene. The CDR3 covers 14 residues. The CDR3 DNA is TGTGCCAGCGCGGACAGGGGGCGGAATGAAAAACTGTTTTTT. Encoded protein: CASADRGRNEKLFF.

A single count supports this clonotype. The chain uses TRBV21-1 and TRBJ2-7. TRBV21-1 is a pseudogene segment. The CDR3 has 19 residues. The CDR3 DNA reads TGTGCCAGCAGCAAAGTCCGTGAGAGTTGTGAAGGGATCTCCTACGAGCAGTACTTC. Encoded protein: CASSKVRESCEGISYEQYF.

This chain uses TRBV28 with TRBJ2-3; no clear D. The CDR3 spans 12 residues. V lost 6 bases, J lost 3 bases, and 7 bases lay in between. Germline V gene lookup returns CDR1 MDHEN and CDR2 SYDVKM. The CDR3 sequence is CASRDGTDTQYF. In nucleotides, the CDR3 is TGTGCCAGCAGGGACGGGACAGATACGCAGTATTTT. The entire variable domain, with the rest obtained from reference TRBV28 and TRBJ2-3, is as follows: DVKVTQSSRYLVKRTGEKVFLECVQDMDHENMFWYRQDPGLGLRLIYFSYDVKMKEKGDIPEGYSVSREKKERFSLILESASTNQTSMYLCASRDGTDTQYFGPGTRLTVL.

This clonotype was counted only a few times. The chain combines TRBV7-2 with TRBJ1-5; no clear D gene. The ends were cut back, 8 bases at V and 2 bases at J, with 7 bases in the middle. This CDR3 has 12 amino acids. Germline V gives CDR1 SGHTA, CDR2 FQGNSA. Here the CDR3 reads CASGMGNQPQHF. Written as DNA, the CDR3 is TGTGCCAGCGGGATGGGCAATCAGCCCCAGCATTTT.

The chain joins TRBV5-1 to TRBJ2-1, with 11 bases aligning to TRBD2. Trimming took 3 bases from V and 7 from J; bases not matched to a gene: 12. Looked up from germline, CDR1 is SGHRS and CDR2 is YFSETQ. The CDR3 is made up of 17 amino acids. CDR3 protein: CASSYPGLAGSNNEQFF. CDR3 sequence (DNA): TGCGCCAGCAGCTACCCCGGACTAGCGGGCTCCAATAATGAGCAGTTCTTC. The full variable domain, rest sourced from reference TRBV5-1 and TRBJ2-1, is KAGVTQTPRYLIKTRGQQVTLSCSPISGHRSVSWYQQTPGQGLQFLFEYFSETQRNKGNFPGRFSGRQFSNSRSEMNVSTLELGDSALYLCASSYPGLAGSNNEQFFGPGTRLTVL.

The chain combines TRBV5-1 with TRBJ2-1; 11 positions agree with TRBD2. The ends lost 2 bases at V and 6 bases at J; junction bases unmatched: 10. The germline V gene has CDR1 SGHRS and CDR2 YFSETQ. The CDR3 spans 17 residues. The CDR3 DNA follows: TGCGCCAGCAGCTTAGGTGGGATAGCGGGAGGGCCCAATGAGCAGTTCTTC. As protein: CASSLGGIAGGPNEQFF.

The chain couples TRBV20-1 to TRBJ2-1; 8 bases are a match to TRBD2. The CDR3 spans 15 residues. The germline gives CDR1 DFQATT, CDR2 SNEGSKA (reference sequence). After removal of 0 bases from V and 4 bases from J, the junction contained 5 bases not matched to a gene. The CDR3 region has the DNA TGCAGTGCTAGAGATCCGGGGGGGACTTACAATGAGCAGTTCTTC. It yields the protein CSARDPGGTYNEQFF.

The genes are TRBV7-2 and TRBJ2-3; no firm D call. Germline CDR1 reads SGHTA; CDR2 reads FQGNSA. CDR3 length: 13 residues. V gave up 1 base and J gave up 5 bases, with 7 bases separating them. The CDR3 DNA reads TGTGCCAGCAGCTTAGTCAAGGGAGATACGCAGTATTTT. This translates into CASSLVKGDTQYF. Full variable domain (remainder filled in from reference TRBV7-2 and TRBJ2-3): GAGVSQSPSNKVTEKGKDVELRCDPISGHTALYWYRQSLGQGLEFLIYFQGNSAPDKSGLPSDRFSAERTGGSVSTLTIQRTQQEDSAVYLCASSLVKGDTQYFGPGTRLTVL.

V gene TRBV3-1 combines with J gene TRBJ2-1; no clear D. The V and J ends lost 0 bases and 8 bases respectively, with 8 bases between them. Per germline, CDR1 LGHDT and CDR2 YNNKEL (reference sequence). This CDR3 is built from 13 residues. CDR3 DNA: TGTGCCAGCAGCCAAGACCGCAGACATGAGCAGTTCTTC. This encodes CASSQDRRHEQFF.

In DNA form, the CDR3 reads TGTGCTACGAGAGACAGGGCGAAAGGCTACACCTTC. Encoded protein: CATRDRAKGYTF. This chain joins TRBV24-1 and TRBJ1-2, with TRBD1 matching over 7 bases. The CDR3 runs 12 residues. In germline, CDR1 is KGHDR, CDR2 SFDVKD.

A note on this clonotype: Mismatch with germline at one junction end may stem from a read error. The chain uses TRBV19 and TRBJ1-2; D might be TRBD1 (6 bases). Per the germline V gene, CDR1 is LNHDA and CDR2 is SQIVND (reference sequence). This CDR3 is 13 amino acids long. CDR3 sequence: CASSLEWTAGYTF. CDR3 sequence (DNA): TGTGCCAGTAGTCTAGAGTGGACAGCTGGCTACACCTTC.

The CDR3: CASSPEGREDEKLFF. For the CDR3, the DNA is TGTGCCAGCTCGCCGGAGGGGCGCGAGGATGAAAAACTGTTTTTT. The chain links TRBV18 to TRBJ1-4; D may be TRBD1 (5 bases). Trimming removed 6 bases from V and 6 bases from J, with 17 bases in between. The germline CDR1 and CDR2 sequences are KGHSH and LQKENI. The CDR3 length is 15 residues.

The gene calls are TRBV19 and TRBJ2-1; 8 bases are a match to TRBD1. Germline V lookup: CDR1 LNHDA, CDR2 SQIVND (reference sequence). J lost 7 bases, V lost 2 bases, and 7 bases had no gene match. CDR3 size: 15 residues. The CDR3 reads CASSIQGALRNEQFF. CDR3 DNA sequence: TGTGCCAGTAGTATACAGGGGGCTCTCAGGAATGAGCAGTTCTTC.

The chain joins TRBV11-2 to TRBJ2-1; TRBD1 matches at 8 bases. The ends lost 4 bases at V and 5 bases at J; junction bases unmatched: 10. The CDR3 is made up of 16 amino acids. The germline CDR1 and CDR2 sequences are SGHAT and FQNNGV. DNA for the CDR3: TGTGCCAGCAGCTCCCCATCCGGGACAGGCAACAATGAGCAGTTCTTC. Translated, it gives CASSSPSGTGNNEQFF.